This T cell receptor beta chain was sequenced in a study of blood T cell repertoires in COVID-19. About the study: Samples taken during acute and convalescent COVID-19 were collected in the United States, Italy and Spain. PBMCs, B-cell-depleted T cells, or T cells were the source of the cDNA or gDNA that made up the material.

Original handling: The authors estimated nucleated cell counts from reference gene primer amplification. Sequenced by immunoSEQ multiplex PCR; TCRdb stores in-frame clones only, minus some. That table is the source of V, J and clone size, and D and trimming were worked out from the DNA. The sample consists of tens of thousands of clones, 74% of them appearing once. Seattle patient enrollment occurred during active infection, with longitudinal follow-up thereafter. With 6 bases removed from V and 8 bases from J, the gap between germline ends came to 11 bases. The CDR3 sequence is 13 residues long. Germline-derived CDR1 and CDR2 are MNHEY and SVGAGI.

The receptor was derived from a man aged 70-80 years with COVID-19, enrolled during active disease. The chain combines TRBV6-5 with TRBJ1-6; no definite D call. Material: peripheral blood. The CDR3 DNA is TGTGCCAGCAGAAACTCCGGGGATTCACCCCTCCACTTT. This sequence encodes CASRNSGDSPLHF.